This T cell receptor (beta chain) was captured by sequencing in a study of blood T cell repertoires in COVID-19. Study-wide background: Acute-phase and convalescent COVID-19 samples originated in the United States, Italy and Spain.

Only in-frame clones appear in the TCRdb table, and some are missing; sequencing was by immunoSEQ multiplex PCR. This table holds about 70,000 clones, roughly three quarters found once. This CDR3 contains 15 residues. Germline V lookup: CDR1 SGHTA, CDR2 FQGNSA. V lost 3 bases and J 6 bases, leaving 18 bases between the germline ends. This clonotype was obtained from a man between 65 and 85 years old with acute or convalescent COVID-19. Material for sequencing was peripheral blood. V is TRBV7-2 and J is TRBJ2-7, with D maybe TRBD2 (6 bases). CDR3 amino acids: CASSFGAGRAGEQYF. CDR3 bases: TGTGCCAGCAGCTTCGGGGCGGGACGGGCCGGCGAGCAGTACTTC.